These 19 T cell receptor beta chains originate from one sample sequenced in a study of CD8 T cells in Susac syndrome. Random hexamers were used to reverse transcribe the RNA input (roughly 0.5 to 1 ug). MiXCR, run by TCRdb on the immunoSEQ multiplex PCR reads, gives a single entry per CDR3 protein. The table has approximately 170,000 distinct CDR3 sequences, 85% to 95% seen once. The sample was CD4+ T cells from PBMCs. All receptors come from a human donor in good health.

The CDR3 nucleotides are TGTGCCAGCAGTTTATTGCAGGGCAATCAGCCCCAGCATTTT. This encodes CASSLLQGNQPQHF. The V gene is TRBV28, the J gene TRBJ1-5; D call uncertain. V lost 1 base to trimming and J lost 2 bases, with 6 bases between them. The CDR3 is made up of 14 amino acids. Germline CDR1 and CDR2: MDHEN and SYDVKM. Together with reference TRBV28 and TRBJ1-5, the CDR3 gives the full variable domain: DVKVTQSSRYLVKRTGEKVFLECVQDMDHENMFWYRQDPGLGLRLIYFSYDVKMKEKGDIPEGYSVSREKKERFSLILESASTNQTSMYLCASSLLQGNQPQHFGDGTRLSIL.

The CDR3 DNA reads as TGTGCCAGCAGCTTATCCGGGACAAAAATCGAGCAGTACTTC. The encoded protein is CASSLSGTKIEQYF. The chain links TRBV7-2 to TRBJ2-7; weak D call: TRBD1 (6 bases). The germline V gene has CDR1 SGHTA and CDR2 FQGNSA. The CDR3 is 14 residues long. Trimming left V 2 bases short and J 6 bases short, with 14 bases between.

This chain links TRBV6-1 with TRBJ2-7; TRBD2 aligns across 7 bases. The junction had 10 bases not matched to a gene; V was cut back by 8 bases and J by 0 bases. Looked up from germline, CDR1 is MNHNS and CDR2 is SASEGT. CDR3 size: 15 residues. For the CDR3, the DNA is TGTGCCAGCCGACTAGCCCTCGACTCCTCCTACGAGCAGTACTTC. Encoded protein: CASRLALDSSYEQYF.

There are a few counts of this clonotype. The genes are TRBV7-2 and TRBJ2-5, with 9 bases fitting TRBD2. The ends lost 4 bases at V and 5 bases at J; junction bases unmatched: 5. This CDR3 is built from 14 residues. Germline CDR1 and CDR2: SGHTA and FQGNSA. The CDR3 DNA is TGTGCCAGCAGCTACCTTAGCGGGGGTGAGACCCAGTACTTC. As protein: CASSYLSGGETQYF.

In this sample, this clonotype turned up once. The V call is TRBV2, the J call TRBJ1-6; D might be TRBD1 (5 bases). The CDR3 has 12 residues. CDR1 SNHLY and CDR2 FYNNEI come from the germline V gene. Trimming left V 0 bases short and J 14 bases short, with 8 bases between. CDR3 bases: TGTGCCAGCAGTGAAGCTCGAGGGGCCCTCCACTTT. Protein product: CASSEARGALHF.

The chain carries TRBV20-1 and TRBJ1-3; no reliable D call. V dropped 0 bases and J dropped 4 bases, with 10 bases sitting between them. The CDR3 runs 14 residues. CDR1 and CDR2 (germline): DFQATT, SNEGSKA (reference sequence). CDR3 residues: CSARDTAKGNTIYF. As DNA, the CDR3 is TGCAGTGCTAGAGATACAGCCAAGGGAAACACCATATATTTT.

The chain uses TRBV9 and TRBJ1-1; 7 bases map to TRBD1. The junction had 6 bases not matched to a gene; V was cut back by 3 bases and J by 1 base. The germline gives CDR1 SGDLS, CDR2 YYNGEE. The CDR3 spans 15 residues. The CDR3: CASSAQGVENTEAFF. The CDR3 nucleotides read TGTGCCAGCAGCGCCCAGGGGGTAGAGAACACTGAAGCTTTCTTT.

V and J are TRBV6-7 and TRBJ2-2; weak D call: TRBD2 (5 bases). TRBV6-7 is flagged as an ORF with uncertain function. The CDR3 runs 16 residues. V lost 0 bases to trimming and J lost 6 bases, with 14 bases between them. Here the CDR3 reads CASSYSAGGKSGELFF. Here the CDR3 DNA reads TGTGCCAGCAGTTACTCCGCGGGTGGGAAGTCCGGGGAGCTGTTTTTT.

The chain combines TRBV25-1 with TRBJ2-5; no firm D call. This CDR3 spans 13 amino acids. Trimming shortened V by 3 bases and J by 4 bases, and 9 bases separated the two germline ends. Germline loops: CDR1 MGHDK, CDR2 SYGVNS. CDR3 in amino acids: CASSEWGGETQYF. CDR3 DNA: TGTGCCAGCAGTGAGTGGGGTGGAGAGACCCAGTACTTC.

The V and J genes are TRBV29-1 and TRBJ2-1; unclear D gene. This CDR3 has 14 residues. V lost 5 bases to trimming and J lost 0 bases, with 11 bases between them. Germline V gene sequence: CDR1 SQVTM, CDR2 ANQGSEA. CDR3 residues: CSVPTAFSYNEQFF. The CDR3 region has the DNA TGCAGCGTTCCAACAGCGTTCTCCTACAATGAGCAGTTCTTC.

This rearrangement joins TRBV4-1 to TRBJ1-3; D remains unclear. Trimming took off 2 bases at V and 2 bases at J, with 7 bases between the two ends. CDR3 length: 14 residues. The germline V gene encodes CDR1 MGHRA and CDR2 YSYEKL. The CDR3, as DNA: TGCGCCAGCAGCCAATTTGCCACTGGAAACACCATATATTTT. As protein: CASSQFATGNTIYF.

CDR3 region: CASRVREPLNYGYTF. The CDR3 region has the DNA TGTGCCAGCAGGGTTAGGGAGCCCCTTAACTATGGCTACACCTTC. The chain has TRBV9 and TRBJ1-2; the D is unclear. The CDR3 is made up of 15 amino acids. V was shortened by 5 bases and J by 1 base, with 15 bases between the two germline ends. Per germline, CDR1 SGDLS and CDR2 YYNGEE. Full variable domain (missing parts from reference TRBV9 and TRBJ1-2): DSGVTQTPKHLITATGQRVTLRCSPRSGDLSVYWYQQSLDQGLQFLIQYYNGEERAKGNILERFSAQQFPDLHSELNLSSLELGDSALYFCASRVREPLNYGYTFGSGTRLTVV.

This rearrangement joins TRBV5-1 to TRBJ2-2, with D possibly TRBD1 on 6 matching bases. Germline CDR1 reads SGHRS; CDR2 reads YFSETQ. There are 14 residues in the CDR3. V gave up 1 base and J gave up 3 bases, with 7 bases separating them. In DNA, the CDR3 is TGCGCCAGCAGCTTGCAGGGGCACACCGGGGAGCTGTTTTTT. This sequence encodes CASSLQGHTGELFF.

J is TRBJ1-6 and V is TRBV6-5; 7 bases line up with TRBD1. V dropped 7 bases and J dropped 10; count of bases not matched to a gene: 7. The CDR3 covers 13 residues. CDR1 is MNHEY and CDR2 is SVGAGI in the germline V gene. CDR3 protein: CASKQGVRSPLHF. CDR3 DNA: TGTGCCAGCAAGCAGGGGGTCCGCTCACCCCTCCACTTT.

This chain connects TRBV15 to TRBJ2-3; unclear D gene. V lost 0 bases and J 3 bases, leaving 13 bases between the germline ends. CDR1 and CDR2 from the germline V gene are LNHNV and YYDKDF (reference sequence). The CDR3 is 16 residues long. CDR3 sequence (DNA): TGTGCCACCAGCAGAGATAGACCAGGAAGGACAGATACGCAGTATTTT. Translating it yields CATSRDRPGRTDTQYF.

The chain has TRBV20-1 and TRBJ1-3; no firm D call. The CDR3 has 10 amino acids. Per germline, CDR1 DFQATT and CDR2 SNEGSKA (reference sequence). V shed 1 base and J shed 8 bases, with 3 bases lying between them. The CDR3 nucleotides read TGCAGTGCTAGAGGAGACACCATATATTTT. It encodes CSARGDTIYF.

DNA for the CDR3: TGTGCCAGCAGCCCCCCCAGGGAGACCCAGTACTTC. Translated, it gives CASSPPRETQYF. The rearrangement uses TRBV7-9 and TRBJ2-5; D not certain. The CDR3 runs to 12 residues. CDR1 SEHNR and CDR2 FQNEAQ come from the germline V gene (reference sequence). Trimming shortened V by 5 bases and J by 5 bases, and 9 bases separated the two germline ends.

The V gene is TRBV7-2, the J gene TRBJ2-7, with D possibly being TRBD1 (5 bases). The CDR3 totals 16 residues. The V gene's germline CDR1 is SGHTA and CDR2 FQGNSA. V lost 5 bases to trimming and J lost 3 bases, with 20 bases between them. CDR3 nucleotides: TGTGCCAGCAGCCCATCCAGGGTCCTCTCACTCTACGAGCAGTACTTC. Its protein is CASSPSRVLSLYEQYF.

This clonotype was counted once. CDR3 DNA sequence: TGTGCCATCAGTGGATACAGGGATGAGCAGACCCAGTACTTC. It is translated as CAISGYRDEQTQYF. The V gene is TRBV10-3, the J gene TRBJ2-5, with D maybe TRBD1 (6 bases). Trimming shortened V by 4 bases and J by 6 bases, and 15 bases separated the two germline ends. Germline loops: CDR1 ENHRY, CDR2 SYGVKD. CDR3 length equals 14 residues.